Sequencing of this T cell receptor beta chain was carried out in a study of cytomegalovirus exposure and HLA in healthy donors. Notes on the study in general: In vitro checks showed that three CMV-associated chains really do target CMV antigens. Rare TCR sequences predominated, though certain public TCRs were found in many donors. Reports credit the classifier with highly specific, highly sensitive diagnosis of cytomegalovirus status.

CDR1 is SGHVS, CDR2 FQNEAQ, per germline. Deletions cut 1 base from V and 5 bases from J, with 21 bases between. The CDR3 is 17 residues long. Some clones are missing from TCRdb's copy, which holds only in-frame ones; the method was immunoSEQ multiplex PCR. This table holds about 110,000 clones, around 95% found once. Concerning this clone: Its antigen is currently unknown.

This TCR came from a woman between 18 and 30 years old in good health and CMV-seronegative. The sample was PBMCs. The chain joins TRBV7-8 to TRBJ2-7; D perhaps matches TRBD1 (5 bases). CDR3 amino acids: CASSLGIGTGMKDEQYF. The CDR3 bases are TGTGCCAGCAGCTTAGGAATTGGTACAGGCATGAAGGACGAGCAGTACTTC.